These 26 T cell receptor beta chains came from one sample sequenced in a study of T-cell reconstitution after alpha-beta-depleted transplantation in children (dated by TCRdb to 2015 to 2016). Libraries were prepared through PCR. TCRdb shows the sequencer as Illumina HiSeq 2500. TCR libraries were prepared with molecular barcoding, using unique molecular identifiers to normalize TCRbeta repertoire quantification. TCRdb redid the processing of the public reads, applying fastp at Q25 and MiXCR, and retained in-frame beta chains. All rows with the same CDR3 protein become a single entry with the most common DNA and genes. The sample table holds 210,000 or so distinct CDR3 sequences, of which roughly a tenth were seen once. Roughly 6.2% of the sample rests with the top ten. The material was PBMCs from the stem cell graft donor, obtained from the stem cell graft. All receptors come from a human donor who donated a stem cell graft to a child with acute lymphoblastic leukemia.

This clonotype has only a few counts. The CDR3, as DNA: TGTGCCAGCAGCAAGGGGGGGCCTGGAAGTTATAGCACAGATACGCAGTATTTT. Translated, it gives CASSKGGPGSYSTDTQYF. The genes are TRBV11-2 and TRBJ2-3, with a tentative D call TRBD2 (7 bases). Germline V CDR1 and CDR2: SGHAT, FQNNGV. This CDR3 is built from 18 residues. Trimming pared 5 bases from V and 0 bases from J, leaving 21 bases between.

There are many counts of this clonotype. CDR3 residues: CSVVRGGTDTQYF. CDR3 coding DNA: TGCAGCGTTGTGAGGGGGGGCACAGATACGCAGTATTTT. The chain is built from TRBV29-1 and TRBJ2-3; TRBD1 or TRBD2 may be the D gene (6 bases each). CDR1 and CDR2 (germline): SQVTM, ANQGSEA. The CDR3 contains 13 residues. Deletions cut 4 bases from V and 1 base from J, with 9 bases between.

This clonotype has ten or more counts. This rearrangement joins TRBV5-1 to TRBJ2-7, with TRBD1 matching over 8 bases. This CDR3 is 14 amino acids long. The junction had 3 bases not matched to a gene; V was cut back by 0 bases and J by 4 bases. Germline CDR1 reads SGHRS; CDR2 reads YFSETQ. The CDR3 bases are TGCGCCAGCAGCTTGGAACAGGGGGATTACGAGCAGTACTTC. It codes for CASSLEQGDYEQYF.

This clonotype was counted many times. The CDR3 spells CASSLSWHESIQYF. The DNA of the CDR3 is TGTGCCAGCAGTCTTAGTTGGCACGAAAGCATTCAGTACTTC. The V gene is TRBV12-3 or TRBV12-4, the J gene TRBJ2-4; D remains unclear. Trimming removed 5 bases at V and 9 bases at J, with 17 bases between. The CDR3 sequence is 14 residues long.

This clonotype was counted a few times. This chain uses TRBV10-3 with TRBJ2-5, with TRBD1 matching 7 bases. The CDR3 is 13 amino acids. V shed 7 bases, J shed 1 base, and the junction held 3 bases outside the gene matches. The germline CDR1 and CDR2 sequences are ENHRY and SYGVKD. The CDR3 DNA reads TGTGCCATCACAAGGGACAGCCAAGAGACCCAGTACTTC. It yields the protein CAITRDSQETQYF.

The chain joins TRBV20-1 to TRBJ2-6; 7 bases agree with TRBD1. Germline assignment: CDR1 DFQATT and CDR2 SNEGSKA (reference sequence). The V and J ends lost 2 bases and 4 bases, in that order; junction bases with no gene match: 5. The CDR3 extends over 15 amino acids. Here the CDR3 DNA reads TGCAGTGCTAGACTACAGGGGAAGGGGGCCAACGTCCTGACTTTC. Protein sequence: CSARLQGKGANVLTF.

CDR3 sequence: CSAPRQGQGRKLFF. In nucleotides, the CDR3 is TGCAGTGCGCCAAGACAGGGTCAGGGGCGAAAACTGTTTTTT. The chain recombines TRBV20-1 with TRBJ1-4; 7 nucleotides line up with TRBD1. The CDR3 runs 14 residues. Trimming cost V 6 bases and J 10 bases; bases outside gene matches: 14. Germline V lookup: CDR1 DFQATT, CDR2 SNEGSKA (reference sequence).

Many counts were recorded for this clonotype. The chain joins TRBV28 to TRBJ1-1; TRBD1 might be the D (5 bases). This CDR3 spans 12 amino acids. The germline V and J ends were trimmed by 6 bases and 3 bases, with 8 bases remaining between them. CDR1 is MDHEN and CDR2 is SYDVKM in the germline V gene. CDR3 DNA: TGTGCCAGCAGGGAAGGGGACACTGAAGCTTTCTTT. It is translated as CASREGDTEAFF.

This clonotype showed up many times. The chain combines TRBV3-1 with TRBJ1-1, with D maybe TRBD1 (5 bases). The CDR3 is 16 amino acids. Germline V gene lookup returns CDR1 LGHDT and CDR2 YNNKEL (reference sequence). V was pared by 4 bases and J by 0 bases, with 15 bases between. CDR3 amino acids: CASSPIKPGLNTEAFF. The DNA for the CDR3 is TGTGCCAGCAGCCCTATTAAACCAGGGTTGAACACTGAAGCTTTCTTT.

Many counts were recorded for this clonotype. This chain joins TRBV7-8 and TRBJ1-2; no clear D. The V gene lost 2 bases and the J gene lost 2 bases, with 12 bases spanning the gap. Germline-derived CDR1 and CDR2 are SGHVS and FQNEAQ. This CDR3 region has 15 residues. The CDR3: CASSLWTAENYGYTF. The CDR3 region has the DNA TGTGCCAGCAGCTTATGGACGGCGGAAAACTATGGCTACACCTTC.

This clonotype was observed many times. This chain connects TRBV29-1 to TRBJ1-1; maybe TRBD1 (6 bases). The CDR3 contains 15 residues. The germline CDR1 and CDR2 sequences are SQVTM and ANQGSEA. V shed 4 bases and J shed 3 bases, with 18 bases lying between them. DNA of the CDR3: TGCAGCGTTGGCCTGGGGGCGGTAGCGGACACTGAAGCTTTCTTT. Translating it yields CSVGLGAVADTEAFF.

This clonotype was detected ten times or more. The chain has TRBV7-7 and TRBJ2-2; D remains ambiguous. This CDR3 has 19 amino acids. V was pared by 1 base and J by 4 bases, with 22 bases between. Germline loops: CDR1 SSHAT, CDR2 FNYEAQ (reference sequence). CDR3 sequence reads: CASSLVEDLSSQATGELFF. For the CDR3, the DNA is TGTGCCAGCAGCTTAGTAGAGGATCTATCTTCCCAGGCCACCGGGGAGCTGTTTTTT.

The gene calls are TRBV7-7 and TRBJ1-5; 8 bases align to TRBD1. Germline V gives CDR1 SSHAT, CDR2 FNYEAQ (reference sequence). The CDR3 consists of 15 residues. The ends lost 3 bases at V and 3 bases at J; junction bases unmatched: 4. The CDR3 nucleotides read TGTGCCAGCAGCTTGACAGGGGCAGACAATCAGCCCCAGCATTTT. Translating gives CASSLTGADNQPQHF.

This clonotype was observed a handful of times. This chain joins TRBV12-3 or TRBV12-4 and TRBJ1-2; no firm D call. This CDR3 contains 14 residues. Deletions cut 7 bases from V and 2 bases from J, with 14 bases between. Written as DNA, the CDR3 is TGTGCCAGCACCTCGTTCCCCGACAACTATGGCTACACCTTC. It codes for CASTSFPDNYGYTF.

This clonotype was seen ten or more times. The chain carries TRBV2 and TRBJ1-3; D perhaps matches TRBD1 (6 bases). Trimming took off 2 bases at V and 0 bases at J, with 14 bases between the two ends. The germline gives CDR1 SNHLY, CDR2 FYNNEI. The CDR3 has 17 amino acids. CDR3: CASSERRGRFSGNTIYF. CDR3 nucleotide sequence: TGTGCCAGCAGTGAACGCAGGGGCCGGTTCTCTGGAAACACCATATATTTT. Full variable domain (outside the CDR3, taken from reference TRBV2 and TRBJ1-3): EPEVTQTPSHQVTQMGQEVILRCVPISNHLYFYWYRQILGQKVEFLVSFYNNEISEKSEIFDDQFSVERPDGSNFTLKIRSTKLEDSAMYFCASSERRGRFSGNTIYFGEGSWLTVV.

This clonotype has a count of ten or more. The V gene is TRBV11-2, the J gene TRBJ2-3; unclear D gene. The V gene's germline CDR1 is SGHAT and CDR2 FQNNGV. The V end was cut by 0 bases, the J end by 8 bases, with 0 bases between. The CDR3 has 10 residues. The CDR3 DNA follows: TGTGCCAGCAGCTTAGATACGCAGTATTTT. It codes for CASSLDTQYF.

This clonotype was found many times. The chain links TRBV18 to TRBJ1-5; a weak D match, TRBD1 (6 bases). CDR1 KGHSH and CDR2 LQKENI come from the germline V gene. V dropped 1 base and J dropped 5 bases, with 12 bases sitting between them. This CDR3 region has 15 residues. CDR3 protein: CASSPQEGHDQPQHF. The CDR3 coding sequence is TGTGCCAGCTCACCACAGGAGGGACACGATCAGCCCCAGCATTTT.

V and J are TRBV12-3 or TRBV12-4 and TRBJ1-2, with TRBD1 matching 7 bases. Germline trimming cut 5 bases from V and 0 bases from J; bases unmatched to any gene: 9. CDR3 length: 16 amino acids. Here the CDR3 reads CASSQMPGQSNYGYTF. The CDR3, as DNA: TGTGCCAGCAGTCAGATGCCGGGACAGTCTAACTATGGCTACACCTTC.

The rearrangement links TRBV4-2 to TRBJ1-1; TRBD1 matches at 7 bases. The germline V gene encodes CDR1 LGHNA and CDR2 YNFKEQ. CDR3 length: 15 amino acids. V shed 4 bases and J 2 bases; nucleotides not matched to a gene: 7. CDR3 sequence (DNA): TGTGCCAGCAGCCCGCAGGGACAGCAAAACACTGAAGCTTTCTTT. It codes for CASSPQGQQNTEAFF.

This clonotype was observed a few times. This chain connects TRBV24-1 to TRBJ2-7; 10 bases are a match to TRBD1. This CDR3 comprises 16 residues. Germline V gives CDR1 KGHDR, CDR2 SFDVKD. Unmatched junction bases numbered 7, after V lost 0 bases and J lost 6 bases. The CDR3 nucleotides read TGTGCCACCAGTGATTTGCGTGGGACAGGGGCTCCCGAGCAGTACTTC. It codes for CATSDLRGTGAPEQYF.

This chain uses TRBV20-1 with TRBJ2-5; 7 positions agree with TRBD2. The junction had 8 bases not matched to a gene; V was cut back by 6 bases and J by 1 base. Germline V gene lookup returns CDR1 DFQATT and CDR2 SNEGSKA (reference sequence). This CDR3 has 14 residues. CDR3 sequence reads: CSASGEGLQETQYF. CDR3 coding DNA: TGCAGTGCCTCGGGGGAGGGACTCCAAGAGACCCAGTACTTC.

The chain links TRBV7-9 to TRBJ2-5, with D maybe TRBD1 (6 bases). CDR1 is SEHNR and CDR2 is FQNEAQ in the germline V gene (reference sequence). The CDR3 covers 11 residues. Trimming took off 8 bases at V and 3 bases at J, with 7 bases between the two ends. The CDR3 bases are TGTGCCAGCCGACAGGAAGAGACCCAGTACTTC. This gives the protein CASRQEETQYF.

This clonotype was recorded at least ten times. The gene calls are TRBV9 and TRBJ2-7, with 9 bases that match TRBD1. The J segment lost 7 bases and the V segment lost 1 base, leaving 12 bases of the junction unmatched. In germline, CDR1 is SGDLS, CDR2 YYNGEE. The CDR3 is made up of 16 amino acids. The CDR3 bases are TGTGCCAGCAGCGTAACAAATAACAGGGGGCTGGGGGAGCAGTACTTC. Its translation is CASSVTNNRGLGEQYF.

The chain links TRBV11-1 to TRBJ2-1; 11 nucleotides line up with TRBD2. CDR3 size: 18 residues. The ends lost 5 bases at V and 8 bases at J; junction bases unmatched: 17. CDR1 is SGHAT, CDR2 FQDESV, per germline (reference sequence). CDR3: CASSTNLAGGPLGDEQFF. The CDR3 DNA sequence: TGTGCCAGCAGCACTAATCTAGCGGGGGGCCCCCTTGGCGATGAGCAGTTCTTC.

V is TRBV6-5 and J is TRBJ2-1; TRBD1 matches at 7 bases. Per the germline V gene, CDR1 is MNHEY and CDR2 is SVGAGI. The CDR3 is 13 residues long. Trimming at V came to 0 bases and at J to 12 bases, leaving 5 bases not matched to a gene. CDR3: CASSYSRGIGQFF. In DNA, the CDR3 is TGTGCCAGCAGTTACTCCAGGGGGATTGGGCAGTTCTTC.

This clonotype was observed a few times. V and J are TRBV30 and TRBJ2-3, with TRBD2 matching over 9 bases. In germline, CDR1 is GTSNPN, CDR2 SVGIG (reference sequence). This CDR3 contains 14 residues. V gave up 2 bases and J gave up 3 bases; unmatched junction bases: 3. DNA of the CDR3: TGTGCCTGGAGTCGAGCGGGGGGAACAGATACGCAGTATTTT. This encodes CAWSRAGGTDTQYF.